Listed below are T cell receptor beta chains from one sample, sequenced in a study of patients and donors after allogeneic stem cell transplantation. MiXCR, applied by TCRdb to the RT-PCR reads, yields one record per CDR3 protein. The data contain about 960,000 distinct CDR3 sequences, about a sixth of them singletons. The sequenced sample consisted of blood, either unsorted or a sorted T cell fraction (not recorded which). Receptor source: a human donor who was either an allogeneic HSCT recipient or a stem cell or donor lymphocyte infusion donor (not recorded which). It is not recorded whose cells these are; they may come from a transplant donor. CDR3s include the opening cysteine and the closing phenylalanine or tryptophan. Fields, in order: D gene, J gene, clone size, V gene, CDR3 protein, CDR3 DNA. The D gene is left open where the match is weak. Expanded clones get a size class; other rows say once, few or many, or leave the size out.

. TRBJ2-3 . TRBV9 CASSVLMKDTDTQYF TGTGCCAGCAGCGTTTTAATGAAAGACACAGATACGCAGTATTTT
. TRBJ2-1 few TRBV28 CASSLVPGHNEQFF TGTGCCAGCAGTTTGGTCCCAGGGCACAATGAGCAGTTCTTC
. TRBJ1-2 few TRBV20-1 CSAVGGYTF TGCAGTGCGGTGGGGGGCTACACCTTC
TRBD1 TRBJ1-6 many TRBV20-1 CSAVTGDYINSPLHF TGCAGTGCTGTGACAGGGGACTATATAAATTCACCCCTCCACTTT
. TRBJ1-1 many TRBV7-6 CASSPGTFHETEAFF TGTGCCAGCAGCCCCGGGACTTTCCATGAAACTGAAGCTTTCTTT
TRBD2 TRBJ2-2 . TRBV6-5 CASSYLAGGRRTGELFF TGTGCCAGCAGTTATCTAGCCGGCGGGAGGAGAACCGGGGAGCTGTTTTTT
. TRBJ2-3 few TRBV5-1 CASSPIRSSASTDTQYF TGCGCCAGCAGCCCAATTCGTTCTAGCGCGAGCACAGATACGCAGTATTTT
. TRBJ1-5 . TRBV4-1 CASSPASGRHQPQHF TGCGCCAGCAGCCCAGCCTCGGGCCGCCATCAGCCCCAGCATTTT
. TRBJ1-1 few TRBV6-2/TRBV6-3 CASSYGITEAFF TGTGCCAGCAGTTACGGGATCACTGAAGCTTTCTTT
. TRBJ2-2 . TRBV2 CASSEGVRNTGELFF TGTGCCAGCAGTGAAGGCGTAAGGAACACCGGGGAGCTGTTTTTT
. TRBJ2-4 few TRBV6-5 CASSYSQGGIQYF TGTGCCAGCAGTTATTCCCAGGGGGGCATTCAGTACTTC
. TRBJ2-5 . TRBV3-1 CASSPGRSGTQYF TGTGCCAGCAGCCCAGGCCGGAGTGGGACCCAGTACTTC
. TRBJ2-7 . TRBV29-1 CSVEISYEQYF TGCAGCGTTGAGATCTCGTACGAGCAGTACTTC
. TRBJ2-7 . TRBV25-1 CASNNGASYEQYF TGTGCCAGCAATAACGGGGCCTCCTACGAGCAGTACTTC
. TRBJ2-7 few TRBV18 CASSPPTGGYEQHF TGTGCCAGCTCACCACCGACAGGCGGGTACGAGCAGCACTTC
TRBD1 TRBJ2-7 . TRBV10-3 CATGQGQSYEQYF TGTGCCACCGGACAGGGGCAATCCTACGAGCAGTACTTC
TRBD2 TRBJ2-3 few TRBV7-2 CASSSSGGGSYTQYF TGTGCCAGCAGCTCTAGCGGGGGGGGGTCATATACGCAGTATTTT
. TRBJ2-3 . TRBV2 CASSEARSTDTQYF TGTGCCAGCAGTGAAGCAAGAAGCACAGATACGCAGTATTTT
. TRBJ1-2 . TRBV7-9 CASSLFPGWPYKGYTF TGTGCCAGCAGCTTATTTCCAGGGTGGCCCTATAAGGGCTACACCTTC
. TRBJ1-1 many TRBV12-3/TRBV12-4 CASSSWGGSNTEAFF TGTGCCAGCAGTTCCTGGGGGGGCAGCAACACTGAAGCTTTCTTT
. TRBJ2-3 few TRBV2 CASSEGAGGDTQYF TGTGCCAGCAGTGAAGGAGCAGGGGGGGATACGCAGTATTTT
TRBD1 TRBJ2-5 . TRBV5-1 CASSGGDRSQETQYF TGCGCCAGCAGCGGAGGGGACAGGAGCCAAGAGACCCAGTACTTC
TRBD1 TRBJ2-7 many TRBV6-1 CASRAGTGVYEQYF TGTGCCAGCAGAGCCGGGACAGGAGTATACGAGCAGTACTTC
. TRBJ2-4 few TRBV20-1 CSASILGAPGAKNIQYF TGCAGTGCTAGTATTTTGGGAGCTCCCGGGGCCAAAAACATTCAGTACTTC
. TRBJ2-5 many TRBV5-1 CASSLDPGAPQETQYF TGCGCCAGCAGCTTGGATCCAGGCGCGCCTCAAGAGACCCAGTACTTC
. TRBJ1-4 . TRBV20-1 CSAARNRAGEKLFF TGCAGTGCCGCAAGGAACAGGGCTGGGGAAAAACTGTTTTTT
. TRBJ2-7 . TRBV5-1 CASRSRSTYEQYF TGCGCCAGCAGGTCCCGCTCCACCTACGAGCAGTACTTC
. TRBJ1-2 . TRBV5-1 CASSPGIDVGGYTF TGCGCCAGCAGCCCCGGGATCGACGTTGGGGGCTACACCTTC
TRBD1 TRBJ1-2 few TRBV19 CASSTTPGTAGGYTF TGTGCCAGTAGTACCACCCCCGGGACAGCTGGAGGCTACACCTTC
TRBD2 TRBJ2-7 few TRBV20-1 CSAGTSGFSYEQYF TGCAGTGCGGGGACTAGCGGCTTCTCCTACGAGCAGTACTTC
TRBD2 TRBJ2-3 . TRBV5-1 CASRRTSGTDTQYF TGCGCCAGCCGTCGGACTAGCGGCACAGATACGCAGTATTTT
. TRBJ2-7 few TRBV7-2 CASSSRGQVAEQYF TGTGCCAGCAGCTCACGGGGTCAGGTAGCCGAGCAGTACTTC
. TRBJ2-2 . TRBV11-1 CASSLDRRGTGELFF TGTGCCAGCAGCTTAGACAGGCGTGGGACCGGGGAGCTGTTTTTT
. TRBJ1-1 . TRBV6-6 CASRWTTEAFF TGTGCCAGCAGATGGACAACTGAAGCTTTCTTT
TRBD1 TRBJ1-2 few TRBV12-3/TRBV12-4 CASKTGGNGYTF TGTGCCAGCAAAACAGGGGGCAATGGCTACACCTTC
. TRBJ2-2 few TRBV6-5 CASSYSGPGERAGELFF TGTGCCAGCAGTTACTCAGGGCCAGGCGAGAGGGCCGGGGAGCTGTTTTTT